This is a list of T cell receptor beta chains from one sample in a study of shared clonotypes between healthy human individuals. Generated by immunoSEQ multiplex PCR, the TCRdb table keeps only in-frame clones and is missing some. The sample consists of about 460,000 clones, roughly 80% of them appearing once. The sequencing sample was made of PBMCs. These receptors all come from a woman in her thirties or forties in good health. Some clones in this sample may be carry-over from other donors' samples. Both conserved end residues are part of each CDR3. Each record gives: J gene, V gene, CDR3 protein.

TRBJ2-2 TRBV15 CATSRDGTTGELFF
TRBJ2-7 TRBV4-3 CASSQLDRGTYEQYF
TRBJ2-7 TRBV5-1 CASSTTGGGYEQYF
TRBJ1-3 TRBV10-3 CAISQDRASNTIYF
TRBJ2-1 TRBV28 CASNDRNYNEQFF
TRBJ2-5 TRBV6-5 CASSYSGHQETQYF
TRBJ2-3 TRBV28 CASSPRDRDADTQYF
TRBJ2-3 TRBV19 CASSMGPPDTQYF
TRBJ2-1 TRBV6-6 CASSYGTGFYNEQFF
TRBJ1-4 TRBV7-9 CASSLQGEKLFF
TRBJ2-7 TRBV7-9 CASSLNEGPGGF
TRBJ2-1 TRBV7-2 CASSPAGYYSYNEQFF
TRBJ2-2 TRBV5-1 CASSLGPGRAGELFF
TRBJ2-7 TRBV5-4 CASSRLAGAREYEQYF
TRBJ2-3 TRBV18 CASSLRTGDPISTDTQYF
TRBJ1-4 TRBV27 CASSSRLDGEKLFF
TRBJ2-6 TRBV7-3 CASSLSGRDSTTGANVLTF
TRBJ2-2 TRBV5-1 CASSLALAVNTGELFF
TRBJ2-7 TRBV7-2 CASSFSEAGEEEYEQYF
TRBJ1-1 TRBV10-2 CASSEQGGTEAFF
TRBJ1-1 TRBV29-1 CSVGRDGGEAFF
TRBJ2-7 TRBV7-8 CASRRDREAYEQYF
TRBJ2-7 TRBV7-3 CASSRGQVPYEQYF
TRBJ1-1 TRBV10-2 CASSERGYTEAFF
TRBJ1-5 TRBV27 CASSPDRGTRPQHF
TRBJ2-7 TRBV18 CASSAGDEQYF
TRBJ2-1 TRBV11-2 CASSPASGEQFF
TRBJ2-7 TRBV28 CASHPPGLAGDEQYF
TRBJ2-7 TRBV29-1 CSVRLPAYEQYF
TRBJ2-1 TRBV11-2 CASSPVGVAGSRYNEQFF
TRBJ1-1 TRBV7-9 CASSPIGQMNTEAFF
TRBJ2-1 TRBV6-1 CASRTSGSYNEQFF
TRBJ2-7 TRBV10-1 CASSEPGQGANEQYF
TRBJ2-3 TRBV4-3 CASSPHTDTQYF
TRBJ2-3 TRBV30 CAWTAGGGSDTQYF
TRBJ1-1 TRBV14 CASSHGQGTEAFF
TRBJ1-5 TRBV28 CASSKEAYSNQPQHF
TRBJ2-5 TRBV19 CASSKRTGHQETQYF
TRBJ1-1 TRBV7-2 CASSSQGWNTEAFF
TRBJ2-7 TRBV10-1 CASSDPGQVSYEQYF
TRBJ2-1 TRBV7-9 CASSLAGTGNEQFF
TRBJ2-7 TRBV21-1 CASSKNLDSMTYEQYF
TRBJ1-5 TRBV4-2 CASSQDFLPGPQHF
TRBJ2-1 TRBV7-8 CASSPANGRNEQFF
TRBJ1-2 TRBV5-8 CASRPMGSRGYTF
TRBJ1-3 TRBV6-1 CASRPRVSGNTIYF
TRBJ2-5 TRBV5-1 CASSPRPGTGGLETQYF
TRBJ2-7 TRBV14 CASSPGGYEQYF
TRBJ2-1 TRBV7-2 CASSLAAGGDEQFF
TRBJ1-1 TRBV18 CASSQKGGRNTEAFF
TRBJ2-3 TRBV2 CASSQDGGTDTQYF